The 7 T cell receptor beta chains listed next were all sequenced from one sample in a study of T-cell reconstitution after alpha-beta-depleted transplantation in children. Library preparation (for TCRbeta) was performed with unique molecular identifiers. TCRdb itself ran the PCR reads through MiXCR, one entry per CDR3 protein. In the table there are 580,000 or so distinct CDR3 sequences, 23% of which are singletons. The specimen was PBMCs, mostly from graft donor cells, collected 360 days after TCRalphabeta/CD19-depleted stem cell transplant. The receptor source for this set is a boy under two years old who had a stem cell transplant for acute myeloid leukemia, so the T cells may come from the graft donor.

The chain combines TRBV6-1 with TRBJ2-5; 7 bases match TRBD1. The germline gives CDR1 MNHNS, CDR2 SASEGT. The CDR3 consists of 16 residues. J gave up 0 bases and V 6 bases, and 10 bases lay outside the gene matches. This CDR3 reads CASRTGTAMYQETQYF. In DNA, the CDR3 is TGTGCCAGCAGAACCGGGACAGCGATGTACCAAGAGACCCAGTACTTC.

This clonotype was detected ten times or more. DNA for the CDR3: TGCAGTGCTAGAGGTGGGGGCAATCAGCCCCAGCATTTT. Translated: CSARGGGNQPQHF. V gene TRBV20-1 combines with J gene TRBJ1-5; D ambiguous. Trimming removed 1 base at V and 2 bases at J, with 6 bases between. From germline, CDR1 is DFQATT and CDR2 SNEGSKA (reference sequence). CDR3 length equals 13 residues.

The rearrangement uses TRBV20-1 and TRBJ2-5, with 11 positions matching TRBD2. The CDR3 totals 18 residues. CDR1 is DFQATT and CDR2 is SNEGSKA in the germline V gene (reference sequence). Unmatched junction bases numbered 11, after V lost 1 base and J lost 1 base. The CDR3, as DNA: TGCAGTGCTAGAGTTGCTAGCGGGGGGAGGAGTAGCCAAGAGACCCAGTACTTC. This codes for CSARVASGGRSSQETQYF.

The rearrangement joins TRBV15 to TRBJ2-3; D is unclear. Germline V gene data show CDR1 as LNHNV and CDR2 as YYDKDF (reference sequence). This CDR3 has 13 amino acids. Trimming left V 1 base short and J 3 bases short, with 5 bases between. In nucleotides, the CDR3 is TGTGCCACCAGCAGAGTTCGGACAGATACGCAGTATTTT. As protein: CATSRVRTDTQYF.

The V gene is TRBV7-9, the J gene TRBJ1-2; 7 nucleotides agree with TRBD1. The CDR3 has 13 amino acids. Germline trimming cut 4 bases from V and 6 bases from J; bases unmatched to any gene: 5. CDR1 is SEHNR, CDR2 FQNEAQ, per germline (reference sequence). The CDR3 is CASSSRQGHGYTF. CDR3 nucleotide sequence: TGTGCCAGCAGCTCCCGACAGGGCCATGGCTACACCTTC.

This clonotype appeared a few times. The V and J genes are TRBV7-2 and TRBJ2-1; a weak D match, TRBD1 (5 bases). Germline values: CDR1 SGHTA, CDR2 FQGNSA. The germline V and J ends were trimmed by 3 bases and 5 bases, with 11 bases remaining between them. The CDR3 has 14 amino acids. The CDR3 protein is CASSLTVLNNEQFF. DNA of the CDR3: TGTGCCAGCAGCTTGACAGTTTTAAACAATGAGCAGTTCTTC.

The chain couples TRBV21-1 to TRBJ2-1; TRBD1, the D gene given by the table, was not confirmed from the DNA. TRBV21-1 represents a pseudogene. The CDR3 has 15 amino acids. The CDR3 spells CASSSPRQLCNEQFF. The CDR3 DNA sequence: TGTGCCAGCAGCTCGCCCCGACAGTTATGCAATGAGCAGTTCTTC.